One sample yielded the 10 T cell receptor beta chains listed below, sequenced in a study of T cells in Graves' hyperthyroidism and ophthalmopathy. From RNA transcripts, TCR beta CDR3 regions were amplified. When the TCR CDR3 underwent first-round RT-PCR, the HTBI primer set was used. TCRdb redid the calling of the multiplex PCR reads with MiXCR, one entry per CDR3 protein. This table holds 530,000 or so distinct CDR3 sequences, approximately 25% found once. Source material: blood. These receptors were collected from a woman aged 25 to 39 with Graves' ophthalmopathy.

A single count supports this clonotype. A much larger clone lies one base from this, so it may be a read error. The chain joins TRBV4-3 to TRBJ1-2; 7 bases align to TRBD1. CDR3 length: 13 amino acids. Germline V gives CDR1 LGHNA, CDR2 YSLEER. CDR3 residues: CDSSQGGGVGYTF. CDR3 sequence (DNA): TGCGACAGCAGCCAGGGGGGAGGCGTTGGCTACACCTTC.

Note on this clonotype: Mismatch with germline at one junction end may stem from a read error. V usage is TRBV6-1 and J usage is TRBJ1-2, with TRBD1 matching 7 bases. The CDR3 extends over 17 amino acids. The germline gives CDR1 MNHNS, CDR2 SASEGT. The DNA for the CDR3 is TGTGCCTGCAGTCGTATGAGGGGGCCCTTATCCAACTATGGCTACACCTTC. This codes for CACSRMRGPLSNYGYTF.

This clonotype was detected many times. The CDR3, as DNA: TGTGCCACCAGCCGACAAAGGACAGGGGCGCGCTATGGCTACACCTTC. Its protein product is CATSRQRTGARYGYTF. This chain uses TRBV15 with TRBJ1-2, with TRBD1 matching 9 bases. The CDR3 has 16 amino acids. The junction had 11 bases not matched to a gene; V was cut back by 5 bases and J by 4 bases. Germline CDR1 is LNHNV and CDR2 is YYDKDF (reference sequence).

The chain links TRBV4-1 to TRBJ1-1, with D uncertain. The V gene's germline CDR1 is MGHRA and CDR2 YSYEKL. V was pared by 1 base and J by 0 bases, with 9 bases between. This CDR3 is 15 amino acids long. The CDR3 loop is CASSQGRAMNTEAFF. The CDR3 nucleotides are TGCGCCAGCAGCCAAGGGAGGGCTATGAACACTGAAGCTTTCTTT.

This clonotype was seen just once. Lacking the conserved final phenylalanine or tryptophan, this CDR3 likely reflects a read error. The rearrangement links TRBV20-1 to TRBJ1-2; TRBD1 matches at 10 bases. The CDR3 runs to 13 residues. The germline V gene encodes CDR1 DFQATT and CDR2 SNEGSKA (reference sequence). J gave up 7 bases and V 3 bases, and 5 bases lay outside the gene matches. Here the CDR3 reads CSARGTGDLGYTY. CDR3 DNA sequence: TGCAGTGCTAGGGGGACAGGGGATCTTGGCTACACCTAC.

This clonotype has a count of ten or more. CDR3 DNA: TGTGCCAGCAGCTTGGGTAGAGGGGGCTACACCTTC. Translation gives CASSLGRGGYTF. The chain recombines TRBV13 with TRBJ1-2; D is unclear. The CDR3 is 12 residues long. The V gene's germline CDR1 is PRHDT and CDR2 FYEKMQ (reference sequence). The ends were cut back, 3 bases at V and 8 bases at J, with 10 bases in the middle.

The V gene is TRBV19, the J gene TRBJ1-1; D call uncertain. CDR1 is LNHDA and CDR2 is SQIVND in the germline V gene (reference sequence). Trimming left V 3 bases short and J 4 bases short, with 12 bases between. This CDR3 spans 14 amino acids. The CDR3 here is CASSMLTGITEAFF. CDR3 in DNA: TGTGCCAGTAGTATGCTCACCGGAATCACTGAAGCTTTCTTT.

This clonotype was detected many times. The V and J genes are TRBV12-3 or TRBV12-4 and TRBJ1-5, with D possibly TRBD1 on 5 matching bases. V was cut by 8 bases and J by 0 bases, with 17 bases left in between. This CDR3 is 16 amino acids long. The DNA of the CDR3 is TGTGCCAGCGGGAAGGGGACGGAATATAGCAATCAGCCCCAGCATTTT. Its protein is CASGKGTEYSNQPQHF.

In regard to this clonotype: Relative to the germline gene, one junction end is altered; a read error may explain this. The chain employs TRBV6-1 and TRBJ1-5; no definite D call. Per germline, CDR1 MNHNS and CDR2 SASEGT. CDR3 length equals 14 residues. The DNA for the CDR3 is TGTGCCAGTAGTGGCCTAAGAGGCAATCAGCCCCAGCAGTTT. Translation gives CASSGLRGNQPQQF.

This clonotype has only a few counts. The chain joins TRBV5-5 to TRBJ1-1; no firm D call. Deletions cut 0 bases from V and 0 bases from J, with 12 bases between. CDR1 is SGHKS and CDR2 is YYEKEE in the germline V gene (reference sequence). The CDR3 extends over 16 amino acids. CDR3 protein: CASSLEDARLNTEAFF. The CDR3 bases are TGTGCCAGCAGCTTGGAGGACGCGAGGTTGAACACTGAAGCTTTCTTT.